This T cell receptor (beta chain) was sequenced during a study of T cell repertoires in ileal Crohn's disease (dated by TCRdb to between 2018 and 2020). Turning to the overall study: Median disease duration was roughly 8 years, and about 40% of patients were identified as active smokers at the time of surgery. For commercial TCRB immunosequencing, 450 to 550 nanograms of biopsy DNA were submitted for each sample. Every patient underwent surgery because of a complication, which was stricturing disease in roughly 60% of cases and penetrating disease in roughly 39%. The study was conducted in parallel with a multicentre cohort built to find predictors of early endoscopic recurrence after ileocolonic resection. About half of the patients received postoperative therapy: 11 received thiopurines and about 19 received anti-TNF agents. A Rutgeerts score higher than i0 was the definition used for endoscopic postoperative recurrence. MI samples consisted of biopsies taken from the proximal margin of the surgical specimen. The TCR repertoire was analysed in around 50 patients with Crohn's disease drawn from a prospective multicentre cohort. A total of some 150 mucosal samples from about 57 patients were sequenced, collected from several sites on the surgical specimen and at postoperative endoscopy. Study-wide conclusions, independent of this receptor: Endoscopic recurrence was linked to a higher percentage of high-frequency clones at surgery, and recurrence occurred in every patient whose clonality exceeded 26.8% (18/57). Compared with non-smokers, patients who were active smokers at surgery showed a significantly higher proportion of clonal expansions (around 24% vs 18%, p=0.02). Compared with CD4 T cells, sorted CD8 T cells held more high-frequency clones, which suggests that the mucosal expansions were mostly CD8. Mucosal CD4 and CD8 T cells were sorted and sequenced only in a subgroup of patients, whose size was not stated.

What this sample's time point label stands for: proximal margin of the surgical specimen (macroscopically non-inflamed). Adults with ileal or ileocolonic Crohn's disease for whom ileocolonic resection was indicated were considered eligible. Whole ileal mucosal biopsies were stored frozen at -80°C before DNA extraction. Genomic DNA was isolated from frozen whole biopsies using a TRizol-based method, and the DNA was quantified with a NanoDrop 2000 spectrophotometer. The CDR3 sequence holds 14 residues, the cysteine and phenylalanine included. Kept here is only the CDR3 DNA, which spans 42 bases and is read in frame from base 1. From a lookup of the germline V gene, CDR1 and CDR2 are SGHTA and FQGTGA. V loses 4 bases, J loses 0 bases, and the germline ends lie 9 bases apart. A remark on this clone: Which antigen it targets is not known. Base qualities were left out, and no much larger clone turns up one base away.

Library creation used the immunoSEQ multiplex PCR assay. A two-step, amplification bias-controlled multiplex PCR was used by Adaptive Biotechnology to amplify CDR3 regions from genomic DNA. Primers covering every V and J gene segment were used in the first PCR, while barcodes and Illumina adapters were added in the second PCR. An Illumina instrument was used to sequence the CDR3 libraries. Per the source publication's procedure: Vendor-provided pipelines were combined with custom analysis of raw data in R/Bioconductor under R version 3.3.0. Clonality, which ranges from 0 to 1, was calculated as the inverse of the normalised Shannon entropy across all productive clones. High-frequency clones were defined as the share of the repertoire taken up by the top 100 clones, keeping only clones that passed a 95% confidence test. Overlap between samples was measured with the Morisita-Horn index, while repertoire diversity was measured with the Simpson index. Held by TCRdb, this immuneACCESS table contains in-frame sequences only and omits some clones. Under half of the omission traces to an unresolved V gene where checked; the cause of the rest is unknown. V and J calls plus clone size are reproduced from that table; the DNA served to infer D and trimming. Recorded for this sample are 6,500 or so clones; 74% of them occurred a single time. In total, the top ten clones hold 7.5% to 10% of the sample.

The sequencing sample was made of ileal tissue. This clonotype was sampled from an adult with Crohn's disease. The chain links TRBV7-3 with TRBJ1-1; the D gene is perhaps TRBD1, on 6 matching bases. The sequenced DNA is TGTGCCAGCAGCTCAGGGGAGTTGAACACTGAAGCTTTCTTT. It translates as CASSSGELNTEAFF.